Given below is one T cell receptor beta chain in context. The antigen is not known. The authors divided CD4+ cells into CD45RA+ naive and CD45RA-negative memory subsets. The source of the sample is a study of shared clonotypes between healthy human individuals. An assay was performed, and its level was deep. Produced via immunoSEQ multiplex PCR; TCRdb's table is partial and in-frame only. The sample has 2.5 million or so clones, just over 90% seen once. Study-wide results and caveats: A generally larger estimated richness was seen in naive subsets than in memory subsets. Among non-shared clonotypes, generation probabilities were lower than among those shared by all four donors.

The clonotype was recovered from a man between 18 and 35 years old in good health. The specimen was naive CD4+ T cells sorted from blood. This sample's subset: CD45RA+ positively selected.

The CDR3 loop is CASSSHQQTGELFF. The DNA for the CDR3 is TGTGCCAGCAGTTCCCACCAGCAGACCGGGGAGCTGTTTTTT. This chain connects TRBV2 to TRBJ2-2; no definite D call. Deletions cut 5 bases from V and 5 bases from J, with 12 bases between. This CDR3 spans 14 amino acids. Germline V gene lookup returns CDR1 SNHLY and CDR2 FYNNEI. The variable domain in full, completed from reference TRBV2 and TRBJ2-2, reads EPEVTQTPSHQVTQMGQEVILRCVPISNHLYFYWYRQILGQKVEFLVSFYNNEISEKSEIFDDQFSVERPDGSNFTLKIRSTKLEDSAMYFCASSSHQQTGELFFGEGSRLTVL.